The TCR beta chain described here comes from a study of blood T cell repertoires in COVID-19. Only in-frame clones appear in the TCRdb table, and some are missing; sequencing was by immunoSEQ multiplex PCR. Among under 300,000 clones listed, 70% to 90% were seen once. Trimming cost V 5 bases and J 1 base; bases outside gene matches: 5. Germline loops: CDR1 SGHDT, CDR2 YYEEEE. The CDR3 consists of 14 residues. The cohort comprised adults aged roughly 18 to 95 years residing in 24 US areas. The sample consisted of PBMCs or T cells enriched from blood (not recorded which). The origin of this receptor is a woman aged 40 to 50 with acute COVID-19. The chain combines TRBV5-6 with TRBJ2-7, with 8 bases identical to TRBD1. CDR3 DNA: TGTGCCAGCAGGACAGGGGAGGCTTCCTACGAGCAGTACTTC. This translates into CASRTGEASYEQYF.